Below are 32 T cell receptor beta chains sequenced from a single sample in a study of T-cell memory formation after mild COVID-19. TCRdb re-analysed the 5' RACE reads in MiXCR, keeping a single row per CDR3 protein. This table has about 560,000 distinct CDR3 sequences, about 20% appearing once. The sequenced sample consisted of PBMCs or a T cell subset sorted from them (not recorded which). The origin of the receptors is an adult woman who had mild COVID-19 (a few samples of this study predate the infection). Cell type and time point are not known.

The chain carries TRBV7-9 and TRBJ1-1, with a tentative D call TRBD1 (6 bases). Between the trimmed V and J ends, which lost 3 bases and 1 base, there was a span of 18 bases. The germline V gene encodes CDR1 SEHNR and CDR2 FQNEAQ (reference sequence). CDR3 size: 17 residues. The CDR3 loop is CASSFRRGPRRNTEAFF. The CDR3 coding sequence is TGTGCCAGCAGCTTTCGCAGGGGACCCAGGCGGAACACTGAAGCTTTCTTT.

The rearrangement joins TRBV6-5 to TRBJ2-1, with 8 bases identical to TRBD2. With 7 bases clipped from V and 10 bases from J, the junction kept 12 bases outside the gene matches. In germline, CDR1 is MNHEY, CDR2 SVGAGI. This CDR3 region has 14 residues. The CDR3 bases are TGTGCCAGCACTTGGACGGGGGGGGCGGAGGAGCAGTTCTTC. Its translation: CASTWTGGAEEQFF.

The chain links TRBV2 to TRBJ2-7; D may be TRBD1 (6 bases). The CDR3 loop spans 15 amino acids. In germline, CDR1 is SNHLY, CDR2 FYNNEI. Between the trimmed V and J ends, which lost 5 bases and 2 bases, there was a span of 16 bases. CDR3 sequence (DNA): TGTGCCAGCAGTCCCGATACAGGGCAGACCTACGAGCAGTACTTC. It yields the protein CASSPDTGQTYEQYF.

The chain joins TRBV21-1 to TRBJ2-7; the table's TRBD1 call for D was not verified on the DNA. TRBV21-1 is marked as a pseudogene. This CDR3 is built from 14 residues. CDR3 bases: TGTGCCAGCCCACGCCGGGACAACCCCTACGAGCAGTACTTC. It specifies CASPRRDNPYEQYF.

This clonotype showed up many times. This chain uses TRBV7-2 with TRBJ2-7; possible D gene TRBD2, 5 bases. The germline CDR1 and CDR2 sequences are SGHTA and FQGNSA. Trimming pared 5 bases from V and 2 bases from J, leaving 13 bases between. CDR3 length equals 14 residues. DNA for the CDR3: TGTGCCAGCAGCCCTTGGACTGGTACCTACGAGCAGTACTTC. Translation: CASSPWTGTYEQYF.

This clonotype was observed many times. The chain couples TRBV27 to TRBJ2-7, with D perhaps matching TRBD2 (6 bases). The germline gives CDR1 MNHEY, CDR2 SMNVEV (reference sequence). The V end was cut by 0 bases, the J end by 4 bases, with 7 bases between. This CDR3 comprises 13 residues. CDR3 bases: TGTGCCAGCAGTTTATCTGCGGGATACGAGCAGTACTTC. Translating gives CASSLSAGYEQYF.

This clonotype was observed a few times. V and J are TRBV20-1 and TRBJ2-7; TRBD1 matches at 7 bases. Germline V gene lookup returns CDR1 DFQATT and CDR2 SNEGSKA (reference sequence). This CDR3 region has 15 residues. Trimming cost V 3 bases and J 0 bases; bases outside gene matches: 8. CDR3 in amino acids: CSARNDRAPSYEQYF. CDR3 nucleotides: TGCAGTGCTAGGAACGACAGGGCGCCCTCCTACGAGCAGTACTTC.

The genes are TRBV11-2 and TRBJ1-1; D call uncertain. The V gene's germline CDR1 is SGHAT and CDR2 FQNNGV. The V end was cut by 1 base, the J end by 3 bases, with 15 bases between. This CDR3 contains 16 residues. The CDR3 loop reads CASSLGVGFEDTEAFF. The CDR3 DNA sequence: TGTGCCAGCAGCTTAGGGGTAGGGTTTGAGGACACTGAAGCTTTCTTT.

The rearrangement uses TRBV7-8 and TRBJ2-7, with 7 positions matching TRBD2. Germline V gene sequence: CDR1 SGHVS, CDR2 FQNEAQ. The CDR3 sequence is 15 residues long. After removal of 5 bases from V and 4 bases from J, the junction contained 11 bases not matched to a gene. The CDR3 spells CASSPSAGYSYEQYF. In DNA, the CDR3 is TGTGCCAGCAGCCCCTCAGCGGGATATAGTTACGAGCAGTACTTC.

This clonotype was counted only a few times. This chain joins TRBV4-1 and TRBJ2-1, with TRBD1 matching 9 bases. The length of the CDR3 is 17 residues. After removal of 3 bases from V and 6 bases from J, the junction contained 12 bases not matched to a gene. Germline CDR1 and CDR2: MGHRA and YSYEKL. For the CDR3, the DNA is TGCGCCAGCAGCCACCTCCCCCCCGGGACAGGGTCCAATGAGCAGTTCTTC. It codes for CASSHLPPGTGSNEQFF.

This clonotype has a handful of counts. The rearrangement links TRBV2 to TRBJ2-2; tentative D call: TRBD1 (6 bases). The ends were cut back, 5 bases at V and 3 bases at J, with 13 bases in the middle. CDR1 and CDR2 (germline): SNHLY, FYNNEI. The CDR3 is made up of 15 amino acids. The CDR3 loop reads CASSTVTGYTGELFF. CDR3 nucleotides: TGTGCCAGCAGTACTGTAACAGGGTACACCGGGGAGCTGTTTTTT.

V gene TRBV19 combines with J gene TRBJ1-1, with 9 bases aligning to TRBD1. V gave up 6 bases and J gave up 1 base; unmatched junction bases: 9. Looked up from germline, CDR1 is LNHDA and CDR2 is SQIVND (reference sequence). The CDR3 length is 16 residues. The CDR3 spells CASRTNRGRGNTEAFF. The DNA of the CDR3 is TGTGCCAGTAGGACAAACAGGGGGCGAGGGAACACTGAAGCTTTCTTT. Full variable domain (missing parts from reference TRBV19 and TRBJ1-1): DGGITQSPKYLFRKEGQNVTLSCEQNLNHDAMYWYRQDPGQGLRLIYYSQIVNDFQKGDIAEGYSVSREKKESFPLTVTSAQKNPTAFYLCASRTNRGRGNTEAFFGQGTRLTVV.

The chain couples TRBV12-3 or TRBV12-4 to TRBJ2-5; no reliable D call. Between the trimmed V and J ends, which lost 5 bases and 0 bases, there was a span of 13 bases. The CDR3 totals 15 residues. CDR3 sequence: CASSPANPYQETQYF. In nucleotides, the CDR3 is TGTGCCAGCAGTCCCGCCAATCCTTACCAAGAGACCCAGTACTTC.

The V call is TRBV9, the J call TRBJ1-6; 9 nucleotides line up with TRBD1. Germline CDR1 is SGDLS and CDR2 is YYNGEE. The CDR3 covers 15 residues. J lost 6 bases, V lost 3 bases, and 4 bases had no gene match. The CDR3: CASSARTGVNSPLHF. The CDR3 region has the DNA TGTGCCAGCAGCGCCCGGACAGGGGTTAATTCACCCCTCCACTTT.

In this sample, this clonotype turned up a few times. The chain combines TRBV12-3 or TRBV12-4 with TRBJ2-7; no definite D call. The CDR3 is 15 residues long. V was trimmed by 1 base and J by 2 bases, leaving 12 bases between them. The CDR3 sequence is CASSLGSGQPYEQYF. CDR3 nucleotide sequence: TGTGCCAGCAGTTTAGGGTCGGGTCAGCCCTACGAGCAGTACTTC.

This clonotype came up a few times. The chain has TRBV24-1 and TRBJ2-5; TRBD1 aligns across 8 bases. The ends lost 4 bases at V and 4 bases at J; junction bases unmatched: 10. This CDR3 has 16 residues. The germline V gene has CDR1 KGHDR and CDR2 SFDVKD. The CDR3, as DNA: TGTGCCACCAGTGACCGGACGGACAGGGAAGGAGAGACCCAGTACTTC. This sequence encodes CATSDRTDREGETQYF.

The chain uses TRBV24-1 and TRBJ1-2, with 7 nucleotides matching TRBD1. The CDR3 is 15 residues long. The germline V gene has CDR1 KGHDR and CDR2 SFDVKD. The ends lost 2 bases at V and 6 bases at J; junction bases unmatched: 8. CDR3 nucleotides: TGTGCCACCAGTGATTCAAGACAGGGATTCGATGGCTACACCTTC. Its protein product is CATSDSRQGFDGYTF.

Here the CDR3 DNA reads TGTGCCAGCAGCCAAAGGGCGGGATACACAGATACGCAGTATTTT. It specifies CASSQRAGYTDTQYF. J is TRBJ2-3 and V is TRBV3-1, with D perhaps TRBD2 (6 bases). This CDR3 comprises 15 residues. CDR1 is LGHDT, CDR2 YNNKEL, per germline (reference sequence). Deletions cut 2 bases from V and 2 bases from J, with 11 bases between.

V is TRBV19 and J is TRBJ2-7; perhaps TRBD2 as D (5 bases). CDR1 is LNHDA, CDR2 SQIVND, per germline (reference sequence). This CDR3 region has 13 residues. Trimming pared 4 bases from V and 0 bases from J, leaving 7 bases between. The chain's CDR3 is CASSTRDSYEQYF. DNA for the CDR3: TGTGCCAGTAGTACCCGGGACTCCTACGAGCAGTACTTC. Full variable domain (missing parts from reference TRBV19 and TRBJ2-7): DGGITQSPKYLFRKEGQNVTLSCEQNLNHDAMYWYRQDPGQGLRLIYYSQIVNDFQKGDIAEGYSVSREKKESFPLTVTSAQKNPTAFYLCASSTRDSYEQYFGPGTRLTVT.

The chain uses TRBV15 and TRBJ2-7; 9 positions match TRBD2. V lost 1 base, J lost 2 bases, and 9 bases stayed unmatched. This CDR3 is built from 17 residues. CDR1 is LNHNV and CDR2 is YYDKDF in the germline V gene (reference sequence). CDR3 nucleotide sequence: TGTGCCACCAGCAGAGGTCTAGCGGGGCTTAACACCTACGAGCAGTACTTC. Amino acids: CATSRGLAGLNTYEQYF.

This clonotype was counted between two and nine times. The chain couples TRBV5-1 to TRBJ2-1, with TRBD2 as a possible D gene (6 bases). The length of the CDR3 is 14 residues. Germline V gene data show CDR1 as SGHRS and CDR2 as YFSETQ. Trimming left V 4 bases short and J 10 bases short, with 18 bases between. In nucleotides, the CDR3 is TGCGCCAGCAGCCCCCGGGACCCAGCGGGCGAGCAGTTCTTC. Translated, it gives CASSPRDPAGEQFF.

J is TRBJ1-6 and V is TRBV20-1; 9 positions agree with TRBD1. The CDR3 runs 14 residues. V shed 5 bases, J shed 9 bases, and the junction held 8 bases outside the gene matches. The V gene's germline CDR1 is DFQATT and CDR2 SNEGSKA (reference sequence). The CDR3 sequence: CSAPRDRELSPLHF. CDR3 coding DNA: TGCAGTGCTCCAAGGGACAGGGAACTTTCACCCCTCCACTTT.

The chain couples TRBV5-1 to TRBJ2-7, with 8 bases matching TRBD2. Losses at the gene ends were 2 bases for V and 3 bases for J; bases not matched to a gene: 4. Germline V gene sequence: CDR1 SGHRS, CDR2 YFSETQ. This CDR3 is built from 14 residues. The CDR3 DNA reads TGCGCCAGCAGCTTAGCGGGAGAGGTCTACGAGCAGTACTTC. Translation gives CASSLAGEVYEQYF.

This clonotype occurred a few times. The rearrangement joins TRBV29-1 to TRBJ2-5; D may be TRBD1 (5 bases). CDR3 length equals 15 residues. V lost 5 bases, J lost 1 base, and 17 bases lay in between. Germline V gene lookup returns CDR1 SQVTM and CDR2 ANQGSEA. CDR3 residues: CSVQFRKGRQETQYF. For the CDR3, the DNA is TGCAGCGTTCAGTTCCGGAAGGGGCGCCAAGAGACCCAGTACTTC.

The chain employs TRBV7-3 and TRBJ1-6, with a tentative D call TRBD1 (5 bases). Between the trimmed V and J ends, which lost 5 bases and 3 bases, there was a span of 14 bases. The CDR3 runs 16 residues. Germline CDR1 is SGHTA and CDR2 is FQGTGA. CDR3 sequence (DNA): TGTGCCAGCAGCCCGTCAGGGAATCACTATAATTCACCCCTCCACTTT. Protein: CASSPSGNHYNSPLHF.

The chain joins TRBV13 to TRBJ2-6, with TRBD1 matching over 11 bases. The germline V gene has CDR1 PRHDT and CDR2 FYEKMQ (reference sequence). The length of the CDR3 is 18 residues. Unmatched junction bases numbered 5, after V lost 2 bases and J lost 2 bases. The CDR3, as DNA: TGTGCCAGCAGCTTACTGGACAGGGGGCCCACTGGGGCCAACGTCCTGACTTTC. This gives the protein CASSLLDRGPTGANVLTF.

The chain links TRBV10-3 to TRBJ2-7; possibly TRBD1 for D (5 bases). Trimming pared 0 bases from V and 3 bases from J, leaving 12 bases between. The CDR3 loop spans 15 amino acids. Germline CDR1 ENHRY, CDR2 SYGVKD. The CDR3 DNA reads as TGTGCCATCAGTGAGTCAGGGGCAACCTACTACGAGCAGTACTTC. It codes for CAISESGATYYEQYF.

This clonotype was picked up a small number of times. J is TRBJ2-7 and V is TRBV7-9; TRBD1 agrees at 12 bases. Losses at the gene ends were 5 bases for V and 6 bases for J; bases not matched to a gene: 5. CDR1 and CDR2 (germline): SEHNR, FQNEAQ (reference sequence). The CDR3 is 14 amino acids. CDR3 nucleotides: TGTGCCAGCAGCCCTCGGGACAGGGGGCTCGAGCAGTACTTC. Translating it yields CASSPRDRGLEQYF.

This chain joins TRBV7-6 and TRBJ2-2; 7 bases align to TRBD1. This CDR3 is built from 16 residues. V dropped 6 bases and J dropped 0; count of bases not matched to a gene: 7. Per germline, CDR1 SGHVS and CDR2 FNYEAQ. CDR3 sequence (DNA): TGTGCCAGCAGTTCCGACAGGGCGACGAACACCGGGGAGCTGTTTTTT. Translation gives CASSSDRATNTGELFF.

This clonotype was seen more than once but under ten times. The V gene is TRBV5-1, the J gene TRBJ2-3; TRBD1 matches 8 bases. With V trimmed by 5 bases and J by 5 bases, 10 bases remained unmatched. CDR3 length equals 15 residues. Looked up from germline, CDR1 is SGHRS and CDR2 is YFSETQ. Written as DNA, the CDR3 is TGCGCCAGCAGAGGACAGGGAGGCTCTGGAGATACGCAGTATTTT. This translates into CASRGQGGSGDTQYF.

The chain links TRBV7-9 to TRBJ1-2, with a possible D match to TRBD1 (5 bases). V was clipped by 0 bases and J by 2 bases, with 10 bases between them. The CDR3 extends over 15 amino acids. Germline CDR1 and CDR2: SEHNR and FQNEAQ (reference sequence). Here the CDR3 reads CASSLAPTDNYGYTF. The CDR3 coding sequence is TGTGCCAGCAGCTTAGCACCGACAGACAACTATGGCTACACCTTC.

The V and J genes are TRBV6-5 and TRBJ1-2; D remains unclear. CDR3 size: 14 residues. Trimming left V 2 bases short and J 3 bases short, with 10 bases between. Looked up from germline, CDR1 is MNHEY and CDR2 is SVGAGI. The CDR3 nucleotides are TGTGCCAGCAGTTACCTCGGCAGAGACTATGGCTACACCTTC. Translating it yields CASSYLGRDYGYTF.